This is a list of T cell receptor beta chains from one sample in a study of shared clonotypes between healthy human individuals. Some clones are missing from TCRdb's copy, which holds only in-frame ones; the method was immunoSEQ multiplex PCR. The sample holds approximately 1.4 million clones, 95% to 99% seen once. Sequenced sample: naive CD4+ T cells sorted from blood. These receptors came from a young man in good health. Both conserved end residues are part of each CDR3. Fields, in order: D gene, CDR3 length, V gene, J gene, clone size, CDR3 protein, CDR3 DNA. The D gene is left open where the match is weak. Clone size, where shown, is once, few, many, or a class for clones that have expanded.

TRBD1	14	TRBV2	TRBJ1-2	once	CASSRDRGHTGYTF	TGTGCCAGCAGTCGGGACAGGGGGCATACAGGCTACACCTTC
-	12	TRBV2	TRBJ1-1	once	CASSSQSTEAFF	TGTGCCAGCAGTTCTCAGTCCACTGAAGCTTTCTTT
-	13	TRBV5-1	TRBJ2-5	-	CASSLMKEETQYF	TGCGCCAGCAGCTTGATGAAGGAAGAGACCCAGTACTTC
TRBD1	15	TRBV19	TRBJ2-7	-	CASSKVGDRSYEQYF	TGTGCCAGTAGTAAGGTAGGGGACAGATCCTACGAGCAGTACTTC
-	13	TRBV5-1	TRBJ2-5	-	CASGFKFSETQYF	TGCGCCAGCGGGTTCAAATTTTCGGAGACCCAGTACTTC
-	15	TRBV5-6	TRBJ2-3	-	CASSLAGRSTDTQYF	TGTGCCAGCAGCTTGGCTGGCCGAAGCACAGATACGCAGTATTTT
TRBD1	13	TRBV9	TRBJ1-5	-	CASGGQTDQPQHF	TGTGCCAGCGGGGGACAGACTGATCAGCCCCAGCATTTT
TRBD1	15	TRBV7-2	TRBJ2-7	-	CASSLVGTVPYEQYF	TGTGCCAGCAGCTTAGTCGGGACAGTACCCTACGAGCAGTACTTC
TRBD1	19	TRBV7-3	TRBJ2-6	-	CASSPRRGTGATGANVLTF	TGTGCCAGCAGCCCACGTCGGGGGACAGGGGCAACTGGGGCCAACGTCCTGACTTTC
-	15	TRBV27	TRBJ1-2	-	CASRHPLRKNYGYTF	TGTGCCAGCAGGCACCCTCTGCGGAAAAACTATGGCTACACCTTC
-	11	TRBV28	TRBJ2-7	-	CASSSPYEQYF	TGTGCCAGCAGCTCCCCTTACGAGCAGTACTTC
-	18	TRBV7-9	TRBJ2-3	-	CASSLVPPSRESTDTQYF	TGTGCCAGCAGCTTAGTTCCCCCCTCGAGGGAGAGCACAGATACGCAGTATTTT
-	15	TRBV21-1	TRBJ2-5	-	CASSLQREGQETQYF	TGTGCCAGCAGCTTGCAGCGGGAGGGCCAAGAGACCCAGTACTTC
TRBD2	15	TRBV9	TRBJ2-2	-	CASSVASGSGGELFF	TGTGCCAGCAGCGTAGCCAGCGGGAGTGGTGGGGAGCTGTTTTTT
-	15	TRBV11-2	TRBJ2-3	-	CASNEDGMGTDTQYF	TGTGCCAGCAACGAGGACGGGATGGGCACAGATACGCAGTATTTT
-	15	TRBV7-8	TRBJ1-5	once	CASSITGSSNQPQHF	TGTGCCAGCAGCATCACGGGGTCCAGCAATCAGCCCCAGCATTTT
TRBD1	19	TRBV7-9	TRBJ2-2	-	CASSHTARGLAINTGELFF	TGTGCCAGCAGCCACACGGCGAGGGGGCTCGCGATTAACACCGGGGAGCTGTTTTTT
TRBD2	18	TRBV14	TRBJ2-7	-	CASSSFSRVAGGPDEQYF	TGTGCCAGCAGCTCCTTTTCGAGGGTAGCGGGAGGGCCTGACGAGCAGTACTTC
-	12	TRBV25-1	TRBJ1-2	-	CASSDLGSGYTF	TGTGCCAGCAGTGATCTTGGGAGTGGCTACACCTTC
-	14	TRBV7-2	TRBJ2-7	-	CASSFRDGPYEQYF	TGTGCCAGCAGCTTCCGGGACGGTCCTTACGAGCAGTACTTC
TRBD2	17	TRBV12-5	TRBJ2-1	-	CASGLRLAGQGNNEQFF	TGTGCTAGTGGTCTACGACTAGCGGGGCAGGGAAACAATGAGCAGTTCTTC
TRBD2	14	TRBV11-3	TRBJ2-2	once	CASSPRSGKGELFF	TGTGCCAGCAGCCCAAGAAGCGGGAAGGGGGAGCTGTTTTTT
-	14	TRBV18	TRBJ2-1	-	CASSPPGAYNEQFF	TGTGCCAGCTCACCTCCTGGAGCCTACAATGAGCAGTTCTTC
-	15	TRBV27	TRBJ2-7	-	CASSLLGGRFYEQYF	TGTGCCAGCAGTTTACTTGGGGGGCGCTTCTACGAGCAGTACTTC
-	15	TRBV7-8	TRBJ2-7	-	CASSLVEGPTYEQYF	TGTGCCAGCAGCTTAGTGGAGGGGCCAACCTACGAGCAGTACTTC
-	15	TRBV7-3	TRBJ2-7	-	CASTIQARISYEQYF	TGTGCCAGCACCATACAAGCTCGCATCTCCTACGAGCAGTACTTC
-	15	TRBV7-9	TRBJ2-1	-	CASSGVRREDNEQFF	TGTGCCAGCAGCGGAGTGCGGCGGGAAGACAATGAGCAGTTCTTC
-	15	TRBV5-4	TRBJ2-5	-	CASSLVQGPEETQYF	TGTGCCAGCAGCTTGGTACAGGGTCCGGAAGAGACCCAGTACTTC
TRBD2	16	TRBV5-8	TRBJ2-3	-	CASSLGTSGSSDTQYF	TGTGCCAGCAGCCTCGGGACTAGCGGGAGCTCAGATACGCAGTATTTT
-	14	TRBV11-2	TRBJ1-4	-	CASSLKISAEKLFF	TGTGCCAGCAGCTTAAAAATCTCAGCCGAAAAACTGTTTTTT
TRBD2	18	TRBV28	TRBJ2-1	-	CASSLSGLAGSSYNEQFF	TGTGCCAGCAGCCTTTCGGGACTAGCCGGGAGCTCCTACAATGAGCAGTTCTTC
-	14	TRBV19	TRBJ1-2	-	CASSMWDTNYGYTF	TGTGCCAGTAGTATGTGGGATACTAACTATGGCTACACCTTC
TRBD2	14	TRBV11-2	TRBJ2-7	-	CASSLLAGGYEQYF	TGTGCCAGCAGCCTCCTAGCGGGAGGATACGAGCAGTACTTC
TRBD1	18	TRBV5-1	TRBJ2-5	-	CASSLDSFPGQREETQYF	TGCGCCAGCAGCTTGGATTCTTTCCCGGGACAGAGGGAAGAGACCCAGTACTTC
TRBD1	15	TRBV10-2	TRBJ2-3	-	CASSGGRGQGDTQYF	TGCGCCAGCAGTGGAGGAAGGGGACAGGGAGATACGCAGTATTTT
-	13	TRBV7-2	TRBJ2-1	-	CASSLDQGNEQFF	TGTGCCAGCAGCTTAGACCAGGGGAATGAGCAGTTCTTC
-	17	TRBV4-1	TRBJ2-1	-	CASSQGGGKSSYNEQFF	TGCGCCAGCAGCCAAGGGGGCGGGAAGAGCTCCTACAATGAGCAGTTCTTC
TRBD2	15	TRBV15	TRBJ2-5	-	CATSKTSGRTETQYF	TGTGCCACCAGCAAAACTAGCGGGAGAACGGAGACCCAGTACTTC
TRBD1	14	TRBV5-6	TRBJ2-1	-	CASSSQDRPLWMFF	TGTGCCAGCAGCTCTCAGGACAGGCCCCTGTGGATGTTCTTC
-	13	TRBV4-1	TRBJ2-1	once	CASSQDPGDEQFF	TGCGCCAGCAGCCAAGATCCAGGGGATGAGCAGTTCTTC